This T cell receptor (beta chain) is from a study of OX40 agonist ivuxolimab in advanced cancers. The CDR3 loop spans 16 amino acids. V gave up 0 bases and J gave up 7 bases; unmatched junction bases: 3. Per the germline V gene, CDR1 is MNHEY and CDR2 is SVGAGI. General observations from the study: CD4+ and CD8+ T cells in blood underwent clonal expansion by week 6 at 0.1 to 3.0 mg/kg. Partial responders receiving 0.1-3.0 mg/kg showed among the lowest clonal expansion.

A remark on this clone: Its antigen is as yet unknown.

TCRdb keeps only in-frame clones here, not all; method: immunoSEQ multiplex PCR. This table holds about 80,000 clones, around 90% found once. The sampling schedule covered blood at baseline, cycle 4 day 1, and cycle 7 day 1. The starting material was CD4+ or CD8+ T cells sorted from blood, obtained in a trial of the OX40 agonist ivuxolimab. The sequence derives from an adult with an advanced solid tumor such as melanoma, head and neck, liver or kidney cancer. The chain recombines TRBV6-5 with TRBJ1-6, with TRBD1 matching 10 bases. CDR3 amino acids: CASSYSKDRGNSPLHF. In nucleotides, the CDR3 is TGTGCCAGCAGTTACTCGAAGGACAGGGGGAATTCACCCCTCCACTTT.